This T cell receptor (beta chain) is drawn from a study of blood T cell repertoires in COVID-19. In the authors' workflow: Reference gene primers were amplified, and this amplification served to estimate nucleated cell counts. Produced via immunoSEQ multiplex PCR; TCRdb's table is partial and in-frame only. For V, J and clone size, that table is used; D and trimming come from the DNA. The sample lists roughly 220,000 clones; about 86% were seen once. The origin of this receptor is a woman aged 40 to 50 with acute COVID-19. The sample comprised PBMCs or T cells enriched from blood (not recorded which).

CDR3 loop: CASSQDRGLPLHF. CDR3 DNA sequence: TGTGCCAGCAGCCAGGACAGGGGGCTACCCCTCCACTTT. The J gene is TRBJ1-6, the V gene TRBV14; 11 nucleotides agree with TRBD1. Germline loops: CDR1 SGHDN, CDR2 FVKESK. This CDR3 is 13 amino acids long. Trimming at V came to 3 bases and at J to 12 bases, leaving 1 base not matched to a gene.